The clone carrying this T cell receptor beta chain was seen a handful of times. Time point: cycle 4 day 1 (C4D1), after less than 7 weeks of nivolumab. Every single patient, without exception, relapsed after autologous stem cell transplantation, and brentuximab vedotin exposure varied. Best responses were complete response, partial response or progressive disease. Assay used: immunoSEQ multiplex PCR; TCRdb lists only in-frame clones, some missing. The sample carries under 25,000 clones, more than 70% recorded once. The source of the sample is a study of PD-1 blockade in classical Hodgkin lymphoma. This receptor was obtained from a human donor with classical Hodgkin lymphoma. Sequenced material: peripheral blood mononuclear cells (PBMCs), taken before the fourth cycle of nivolumab.

The CDR3 reads CASRLSPGSDTEAFF. The CDR3 DNA sequence: TGTGCAAGTCGCTTATCCCCAGGGTCAGACACTGAAGCTTTCTTT. The chain has TRBV12-2 and TRBJ1-1; the table assigns TRBD1, which was not confirmed against the DNA. TRBV12-2 is designated a pseudogene. The CDR3 is 15 amino acids.